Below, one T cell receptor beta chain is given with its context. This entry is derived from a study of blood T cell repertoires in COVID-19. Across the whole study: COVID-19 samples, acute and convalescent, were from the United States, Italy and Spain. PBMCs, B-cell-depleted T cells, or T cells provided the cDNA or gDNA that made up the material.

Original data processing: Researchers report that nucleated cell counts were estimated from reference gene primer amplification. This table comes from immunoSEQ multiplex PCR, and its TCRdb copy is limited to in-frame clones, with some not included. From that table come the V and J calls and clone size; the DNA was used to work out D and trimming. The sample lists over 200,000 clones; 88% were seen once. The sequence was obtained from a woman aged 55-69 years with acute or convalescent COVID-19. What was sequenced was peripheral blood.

This CDR3 reads CASSAGLAGGYYEQYF. The CDR3 nucleotides are TGTGCCAGCAGCGCGGGACTAGCGGGGGGTTACTACGAGCAGTACTTC. This rearrangement joins TRBV5-4 to TRBJ2-7; TRBD2 aligns across 15 bases. The CDR3 runs to 16 residues. V was clipped by 4 bases and J by 3 bases; unmatched bases: 5. CDR1 is SGHNT and CDR2 is YYREEE in the germline V gene (reference sequence).